Listed below are T cell receptor beta chains from one sample, sequenced in a study of cytomegalovirus exposure and HLA in healthy donors. The assay was immunoSEQ multiplex PCR, and TCRdb's table has in-frame clones only and misses some. The table records approximately 120,000 clones, 74% of them present only once. Sequencing was carried out using PBMCs. The origin of the receptors is a man between 40 and 49 years old in good health and CMV-seropositive. Each CDR3 is given with its conserved first and last residue. D genes are given only for firm matches. Clone sizes are given selectively: once, few, many, or a class where the clone is expanded.

j_call,v_call,clone_size,d_call,cdr3_nt,cdr3_aa
TRBJ1-5,TRBV28,.,TRBD1,TGTGCCAGCAGTTTATCCGGGACAGTGGCCCCCCAGCATTTT,CASSLSGTVAPQHF
TRBJ2-1,TRBV14,.,.,TGTGCCAGCAGCCAAGAGGTGAGCTCCTACAATGAGCAGTTCTTC,CASSQEVSSYNEQFF
TRBJ2-3,TRBV5-1,.,.,TGCGCCAGCGGACACTCCGTAAGCACAGATACGCAGTATTTT,CASGHSVSTDTQYF
TRBJ2-4,TRBV7-9,once,.,TGTGCCAGCAGCTTAGGGGACTCTATAGCCAAAAACATTCAGTACTTC,CASSLGDSIAKNIQYF
TRBJ1-1,TRBV6-6,.,TRBD1,TGTGCCAGCAGTTACCTACAGGGGGTGAACACTGAAGCTTTCTTT,CASSYLQGVNTEAFF
TRBJ2-2,TRBV6-1,.,.,TGTGCCAGCAGGAGCACCGGGGAGCTGTTTTTT,CASRSTGELFF
TRBJ1-1,TRBV9,few,.,TGTGCCAGCAGCCCAAATGTGGGGGGGCATGCCACTGAAGCTTTCTTT,CASSPNVGGHATEAFF
TRBJ2-1,TRBV13,.,TRBD1,TGTGCCAGCAGCGATCGGGACAGGGGATCCTACAATGAGCAGTTCTTC,CASSDRDRGSYNEQFF
TRBJ1-1,TRBV6-4,.,.,TGTGCCAGCAGTGACCCAGATATACAGGCTATTAACACTGAAGCTTTCTTT,CASSDPDIQAINTEAFF
TRBJ2-7,TRBV19,.,TRBD1,TGTGCCAGTAGTGACAGGGGCTACGAGCAGTACTTC,CASSDRGYEQYF
TRBJ1-1,TRBV5-6,.,.,TGTGCCAGCAGCTTGGGAGTATTCATGAACACTGAAGCTTTCTTT,CASSLGVFMNTEAFF
TRBJ1-1,TRBV25-1,.,.,TGTGCCAGCAGTGAATCCACGAAAGGGGCTGAAGCTTTCTTT,CASSESTKGAEAFF
TRBJ1-2,TRBV6-1,few,.,TGTGCCAGCAGTGACAGGGCGCAGGGCAACTATGGCTACACCTTC,CASSDRAQGNYGYTF
TRBJ2-7,TRBV7-2,.,.,TGTGCCAGCAGCTTAGGCAGGGGACGGGCCGAGCAGTACTTC,CASSLGRGRAEQYF
TRBJ2-7,TRBV28,once,TRBD2,TGTGCCAGCACCTCCCTCGGGCCTAGCGGGAGAAAGTACGAGCAGTACTTC,CASTSLGPSGRKYEQYF
TRBJ2-3,TRBV9,.,TRBD2,TGTGCCAGCAGCGCCGGGGGACTAGTATCAGATACGCAGTATTTT,CASSAGGLVSDTQYF
TRBJ2-3,TRBV6-5,.,.,TGTGCCAGCAGTTACTCACAGGGTTTAGATACGCAGTATTTT,CASSYSQGLDTQYF
TRBJ1-2,TRBV30,once,.,TGTGCCTGGAGTGACAGGTTTGGCTACACCTTC,CAWSDRFGYTF
TRBJ2-5,TRBV7-7,.,TRBD2,TGTGCTAGCAGCTTTGGAGGAGCGGGGGGCGGGACCCAGTACTTC,CASSFGGAGGGTQYF
TRBJ1-3,TRBV18,once,TRBD1,TGTGCCAGCTCGCCCTGGACAGGGGTAGATGGAAACACCATATATTTT,CASSPWTGVDGNTIYF
TRBJ2-3,TRBV9,.,TRBD2,TGTGCCAGCAGCTCCCCCGGGGGGGGAGGAGATACGCAGTATTTT,CASSSPGGGGDTQYF
TRBJ2-5,TRBV6-5,.,.,TGTGCCAGCAGTTACTCCGAAATAGCTAGGGAGACCCAGTACTTC,CASSYSEIARETQYF
TRBJ1-1,TRBV10-3,.,TRBD1,TGTGCCACTATGGACAGGTTGAACACTGAAGCTTTCTTT,CATMDRLNTEAFF
TRBJ2-3,TRBV30,.,TRBD1,TGTGCCTGGAGTGAAGTGACAGGGGGCAGAGATACGCAGTATTTT,CAWSEVTGGRDTQYF
TRBJ1-1,TRBV12-5,.,TRBD1,TGTGCTAGTTCTGGGACAGGGCGGATGGCTTTCTTT,CASSGTGRMAFF
TRBJ1-1,TRBV7-2,.,.,TGTGCCAGCAGCTTAGGTAGGGCAGGGGCCAATGGTGCTTTCTTT,CASSLGRAGANGAFF
TRBJ2-7,TRBV7-9,few,.,TGTGCCAGCAGCTCGCAGGATTCAGGGGAGCAGTACTTC,CASSSQDSGEQYF
TRBJ2-7,TRBV19,.,TRBD1,TGTGCCAGTAGTCCAGGACAGGTTAGAGGTAAGGACGAGCAGTACTTC,CASSPGQVRGKDEQYF
TRBJ1-6,TRBV4-1,.,.,TGCGCCAGCAGCCAAGACCCGAGCTCCTATAATTCACCCCTCCACTTT,CASSQDPSSYNSPLHF